A selection of T cell receptor beta chains follows, all from one sample in a study of OX40 agonist ivuxolimab in advanced cancers. Repertoires were generated with immunoSEQ multiplex PCR, while TCRdb's copy carries only in-frame clones and drops some. The sample lists around 56,000 clones, around 86% occurring once. Sequencing was performed on CD4+ or CD8+ T cells sorted from blood, taken in a trial of the OX40 agonist ivuxolimab. These TCRs come from an adult with an advanced solid tumor such as melanoma, head and neck, liver or kidney cancer. CDR3s include the opening cysteine and the closing phenylalanine or tryptophan. Each record gives: J gene, D gene, V gene, clone size, CDR3 DNA, CDR3 protein. A D gene is named only where the DNA matches it firmly. A row's size may be missing; if present it is once, few, many or a size class.

TRBJ2-7,.,TRBV2,once,TGTGCCAGCAGTGAAGCCAACCCCCGATACGAGCAGTACTTC,CASSEANPRYEQYF
TRBJ1-2,TRBD1,TRBV5-5,.,TGTGCCAGCAGCTGGGGGTGGGACAGACCTAACTATGGCTACACCTTC,CASSWGWDRPNYGYTF
TRBJ1-2,TRBD1,TRBV28,.,TGTGCCAGCGGACAGGGCTATGGCTACACCTTC,CASGQGYGYTF
TRBJ1-5,TRBD1,TRBV10-2,.,TGCGCCAGCGGACAGGGTGGCAATCAGCCCCAGCATTTT,CASGQGGNQPQHF
TRBJ1-3,TRBD1,TRBV19,.,TGTGCCAGTAGTGCGGGACAGCCGGGTGGAAACACCATATATTTT,CASSAGQPGGNTIYF
TRBJ2-7,.,TRBV21-1,.,TGTGCCAGCAGCAAAGGGCTACGGGACAGGGAGTGCTACGAGCAGTACTTC,CASSKGLRDRECYEQYF
TRBJ2-7,.,TRBV29-1,.,TGCAGTGTAGGTGAATCGGGGAGCTACGAGCAGTACTTC,CSVGESGSYEQYF
TRBJ2-1,.,TRBV7-9,.,TGTGCCAGCAGCTTAAGGCCATCCAATGAGCAGTTCTTC,CASSLRPSNEQFF
TRBJ1-1,.,TRBV11-2,.,TGTGCCAGCAGCTCCGGTCGGTTGGACGAAGCTTTCTTT,CASSSGRLDEAFF
TRBJ2-2,.,TRBV7-9,once,TGTGCCAGCAGCTTATGGGACCTGAACACCGGGGAGCTGTTTTTT,CASSLWDLNTGELFF
TRBJ2-2,.,TRBV11-2,once,TGTGCCAGCAGCTCTCGGTACGGTGGCGGGGAGCTGTTTTTT,CASSSRYGGGELFF
TRBJ2-3,.,TRBV6-1,once,TGTGCCAGCAGTAGGGCCCGCCGAGATACGCAGTATTTT,CASSRARRDTQYF
TRBJ2-5,.,TRBV19,.,TGTGCCAGTAGTTCCTGGACAGCGGAGACCCAGTACTTC,CASSSWTAETQYF
TRBJ1-5,.,TRBV2,.,TGTGCCAGCAGTGAGGGGGGAGATCAGCCCCAGCATTTT,CASSEGGDQPQHF
TRBJ2-2,.,TRBV7-9,.,TGTGCCAGCACCTCCCCCGGTGGGGCGAACACCGGGGAGCTGTTTTTT,CASTSPGGANTGELFF
TRBJ2-7,.,TRBV6-5,.,TGTGCCAGCAGTTACCGCCCCCGGCAGGGCTACGAGCAGTACTTC,CASSYRPRQGYEQYF
TRBJ2-7,TRBD2,TRBV5-4,.,TGTGCCAGCAGCTTGGATGGGCCAGGGAGGGCCTACGAGCAGTACTTC,CASSLDGPGRAYEQYF
TRBJ2-4,.,TRBV5-8,few,TGTGCCAGCAGCCGTGCTGGTTTAGGGCAGGGGCACAAAAACATTCAGTACTTC,CASSRAGLGQGHKNIQYF
TRBJ2-7,.,TRBV28,.,TGTGCCAGCAGGGCTCAGGGGATTTACTACGAGCAGTACTTC,CASRAQGIYYEQYF
TRBJ1-1,TRBD1,TRBV9,once,TGTGCCAGCAGCGGGACAGGGGGCACTGAAGCTTTCTTT,CASSGTGGTEAFF
TRBJ2-5,.,TRBV19,.,TGTGCCAGTAGTATCTTGGGGGCGCGGGAGACCCAGTACTTC,CASSILGARETQYF
TRBJ1-6,.,TRBV11-3,.,TGTGCCAGCAGCTTAGATCGGGAATCACCCCTCCACTTT,CASSLDRESPLHF